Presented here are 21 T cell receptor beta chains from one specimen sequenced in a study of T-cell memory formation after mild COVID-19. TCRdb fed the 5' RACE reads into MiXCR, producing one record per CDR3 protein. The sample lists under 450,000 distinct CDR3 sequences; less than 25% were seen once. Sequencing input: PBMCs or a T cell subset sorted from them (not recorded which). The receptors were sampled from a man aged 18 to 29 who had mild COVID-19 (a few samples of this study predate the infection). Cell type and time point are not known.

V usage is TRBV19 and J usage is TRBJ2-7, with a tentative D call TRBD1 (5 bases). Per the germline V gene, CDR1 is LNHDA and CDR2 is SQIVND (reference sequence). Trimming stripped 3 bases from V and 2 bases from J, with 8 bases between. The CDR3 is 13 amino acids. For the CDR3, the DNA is TGTGCCAGTAGTATGGGGCGAACCTACGAGCAGTACTTC. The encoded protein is CASSMGRTYEQYF.

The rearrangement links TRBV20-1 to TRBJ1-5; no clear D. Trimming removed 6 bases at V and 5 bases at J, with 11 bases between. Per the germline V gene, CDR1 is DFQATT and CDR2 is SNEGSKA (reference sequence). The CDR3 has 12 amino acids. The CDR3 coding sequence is TGCAGTGCCACCCCCCCGGATCAGCCCCAGCATTTT. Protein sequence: CSATPPDQPQHF.

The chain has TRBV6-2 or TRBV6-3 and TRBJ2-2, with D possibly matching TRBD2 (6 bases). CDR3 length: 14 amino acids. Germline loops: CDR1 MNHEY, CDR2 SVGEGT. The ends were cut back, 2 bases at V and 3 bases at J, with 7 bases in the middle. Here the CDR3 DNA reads TGTGCCAGCAGTTACCCGGGGGACACCGGGGAGCTGTTTTTT. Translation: CASSYPGDTGELFF.

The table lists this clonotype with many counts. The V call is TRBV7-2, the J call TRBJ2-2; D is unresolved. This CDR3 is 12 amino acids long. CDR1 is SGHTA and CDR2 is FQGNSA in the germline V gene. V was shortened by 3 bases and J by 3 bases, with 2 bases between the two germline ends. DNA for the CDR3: TGTGCCAGCAGCTTTTACACCGGGGAGCTGTTTTTT. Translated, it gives CASSFYTGELFF.

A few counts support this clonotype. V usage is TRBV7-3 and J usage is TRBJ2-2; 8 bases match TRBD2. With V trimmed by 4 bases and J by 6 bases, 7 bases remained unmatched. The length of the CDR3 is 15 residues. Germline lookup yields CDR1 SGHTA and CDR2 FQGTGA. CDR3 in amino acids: CASSSYASGPGELFF. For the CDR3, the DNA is TGTGCCAGCAGCTCCTATGCTAGCGGGCCCGGGGAGCTGTTTTTT.

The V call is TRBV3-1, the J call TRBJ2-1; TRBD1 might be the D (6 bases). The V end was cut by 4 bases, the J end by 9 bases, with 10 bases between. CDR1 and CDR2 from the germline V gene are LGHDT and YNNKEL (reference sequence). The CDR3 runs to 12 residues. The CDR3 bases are TGTGCCAGCAGCCTCGGACAGACTGAGCAGTTCTTC. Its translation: CASSLGQTEQFF.

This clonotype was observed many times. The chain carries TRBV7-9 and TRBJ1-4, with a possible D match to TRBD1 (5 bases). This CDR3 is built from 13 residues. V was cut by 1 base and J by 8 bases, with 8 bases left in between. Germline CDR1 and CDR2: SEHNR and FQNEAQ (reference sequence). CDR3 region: CASSLERGEKLFF. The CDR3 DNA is TGTGCCAGCAGCTTAGAGAGGGGAGAAAAACTGTTTTTT.

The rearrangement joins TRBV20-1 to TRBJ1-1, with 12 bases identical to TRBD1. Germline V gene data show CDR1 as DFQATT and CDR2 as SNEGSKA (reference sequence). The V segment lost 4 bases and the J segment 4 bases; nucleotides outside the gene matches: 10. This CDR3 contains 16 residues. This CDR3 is CSATGTGGRGGTEAFF. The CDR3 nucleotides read TGCAGTGCTACAGGGACAGGGGGCCGGGGAGGCACTGAAGCTTTCTTT.

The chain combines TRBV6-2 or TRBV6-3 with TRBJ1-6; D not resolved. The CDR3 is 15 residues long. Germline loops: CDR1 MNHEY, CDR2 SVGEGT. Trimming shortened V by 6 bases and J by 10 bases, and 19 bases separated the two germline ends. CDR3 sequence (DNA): TGTGCCAGCAGCCTCCAGGACCCTAATTTGTCACCCCTCCACTTT. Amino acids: CASSLQDPNLSPLHF.

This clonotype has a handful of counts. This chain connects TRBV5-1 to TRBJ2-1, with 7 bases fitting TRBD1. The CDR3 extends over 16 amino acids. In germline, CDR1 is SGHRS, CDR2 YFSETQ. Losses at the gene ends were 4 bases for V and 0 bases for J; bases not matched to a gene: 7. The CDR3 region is CASSTQTGSSYNEQFF. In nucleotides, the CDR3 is TGCGCCAGCAGCACTCAGACAGGGAGCTCCTACAATGAGCAGTTCTTC.

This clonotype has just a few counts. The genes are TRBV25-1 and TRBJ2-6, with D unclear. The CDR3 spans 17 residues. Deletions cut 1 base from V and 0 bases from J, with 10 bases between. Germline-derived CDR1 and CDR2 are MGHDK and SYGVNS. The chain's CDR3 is CASSELKGFSGANVLTF. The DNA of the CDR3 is TGTGCCAGCAGTGAATTGAAGGGTTTCTCTGGGGCCAACGTCCTGACTTTC.

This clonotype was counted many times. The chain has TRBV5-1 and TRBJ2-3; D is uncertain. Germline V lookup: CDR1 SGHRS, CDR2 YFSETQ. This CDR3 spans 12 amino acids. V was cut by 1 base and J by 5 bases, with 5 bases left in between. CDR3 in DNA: TGCGCCAGCAGCTTGTTAGGAGATACGCAGTATTTT. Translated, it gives CASSLLGDTQYF.

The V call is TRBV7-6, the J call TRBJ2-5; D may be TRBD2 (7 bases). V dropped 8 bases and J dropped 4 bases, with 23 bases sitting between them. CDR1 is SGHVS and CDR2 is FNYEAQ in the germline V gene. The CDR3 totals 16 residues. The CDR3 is CASSSEGDYRRETQYF. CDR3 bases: TGTGCCAGCTCGAGTGAGGGGGACTACCGTAGAGAGACCCAGTACTTC.

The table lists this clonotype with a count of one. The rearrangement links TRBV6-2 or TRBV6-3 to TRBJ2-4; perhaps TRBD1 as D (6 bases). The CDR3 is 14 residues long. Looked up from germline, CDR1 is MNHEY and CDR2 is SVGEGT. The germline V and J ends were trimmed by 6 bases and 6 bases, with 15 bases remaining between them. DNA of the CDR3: TGTGCCAGCAGAGGCGCAGGGGTTGGAAACATTCAGTACTTC. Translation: CASRGAGVGNIQYF.

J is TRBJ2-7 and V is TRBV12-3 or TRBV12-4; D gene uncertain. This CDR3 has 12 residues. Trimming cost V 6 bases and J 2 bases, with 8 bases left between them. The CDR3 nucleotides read TGTGCCAGCAGCTCTGTTACCTACGAGCAGTACTTC. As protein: CASSSVTYEQYF.

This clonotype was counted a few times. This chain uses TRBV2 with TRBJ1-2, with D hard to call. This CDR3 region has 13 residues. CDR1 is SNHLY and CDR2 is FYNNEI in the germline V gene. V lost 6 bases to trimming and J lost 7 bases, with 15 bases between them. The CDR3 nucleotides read TGTGCCAGCAGAGGACTACCAATCAGTGGCTACACCTTC. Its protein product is CASRGLPISGYTF.

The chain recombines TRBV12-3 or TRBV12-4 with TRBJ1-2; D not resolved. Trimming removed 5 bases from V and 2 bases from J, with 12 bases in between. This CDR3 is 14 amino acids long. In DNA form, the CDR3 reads TGTGCCAGCAGTCCTTTGGACTCCAACTATGGCTACACCTTC. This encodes CASSPLDSNYGYTF.

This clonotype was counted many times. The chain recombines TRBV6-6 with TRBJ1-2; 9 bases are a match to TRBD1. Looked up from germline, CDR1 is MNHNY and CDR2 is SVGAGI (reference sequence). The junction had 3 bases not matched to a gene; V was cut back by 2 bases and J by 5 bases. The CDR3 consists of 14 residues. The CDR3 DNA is TGTGCCAGCAGTTACACAGGGGGCGGGTATGGCTACACCTTC. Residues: CASSYTGGGYGYTF.

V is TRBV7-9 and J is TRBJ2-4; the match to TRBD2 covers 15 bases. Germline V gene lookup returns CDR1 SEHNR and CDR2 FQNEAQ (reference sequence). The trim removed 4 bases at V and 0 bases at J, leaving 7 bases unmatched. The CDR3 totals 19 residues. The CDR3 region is CASSSGTSGGTLAKNIQYF. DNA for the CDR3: TGTGCCAGCAGCTCCGGGACTAGCGGGGGGACCCTAGCCAAAAACATTCAGTACTTC. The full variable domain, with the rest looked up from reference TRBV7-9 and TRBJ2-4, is DTGVSQNPRHKITKRGQNVTFRCDPISEHNRLYWYRQTLGQGPEFLTYFQNEAQLEKSRLLSDRFSAERPKGSFSTLEIQRTEQGDSAMYLCASSSGTSGGTLAKNIQYFGAGTRLSVL.

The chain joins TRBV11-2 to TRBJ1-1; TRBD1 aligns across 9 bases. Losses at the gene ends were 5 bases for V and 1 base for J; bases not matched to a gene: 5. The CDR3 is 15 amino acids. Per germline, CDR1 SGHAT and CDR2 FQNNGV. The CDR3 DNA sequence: TGTGCCAGCAGCCCCCGGACAGGGGCGAACACTGAAGCTTTCTTT. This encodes CASSPRTGANTEAFF.

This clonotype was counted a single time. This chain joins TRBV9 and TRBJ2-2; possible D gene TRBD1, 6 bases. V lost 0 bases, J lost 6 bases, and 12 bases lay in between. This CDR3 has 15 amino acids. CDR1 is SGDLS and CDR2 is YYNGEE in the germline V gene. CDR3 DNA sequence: TGTGCCAGCAGCGTAGGGGACATAGGGGCCGGGGAGCTGTTTTTT. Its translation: CASSVGDIGAGELFF. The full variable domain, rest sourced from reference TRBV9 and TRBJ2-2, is DSGVTQTPKHLITATGQRVTLRCSPRSGDLSVYWYQQSLDQGLQFLIQYYNGEERAKGNILERFSAQQFPDLHSELNLSSLELGDSALYFCASSVGDIGAGELFFGEGSRLTVL.